This T cell receptor beta chain was recovered during a study of shared clonotypes between healthy human individuals. The sample holds one count of this clone. The same CDR3 also results from other DNA sequences found in this sample. Terminally differentiated effector memory CD45RA+ cells were left out of the naive CD8 fraction, which was CD45RO-negative and positively selected for CCR7. Sequencing used immunoSEQ multiplex PCR; TCRdb keeps in-frame clones, though not all of them. This table has about 2 million clones, less than 95% appearing once. Trimming left V 1 base short and J 3 bases short, with 2 bases between. The CDR3 is 12 amino acids. CDR1 is SGHDN and CDR2 is FVKESK in the germline V gene.

This TCR derives from a man younger than 35 in good health. Sequencing was done on a sample of naive CD8+ T cells sorted from blood. The chain has TRBV14 and TRBJ2-3; no firm D call. CDR3 region: CASSQGTDTQYF. The CDR3 bases are TGTGCCAGCAGCCAAGGGACAGATACGCAGTATTTT.